This T cell receptor (beta chain) was found in a study of regulatory T cells in long-lasting Graves disease. Study-wide results and caveats: TCR diversity was lower in persistent Graves' patients (versus newly diagnosed ones).

The time point was: newly diagnosed GD, antithyroid drugs for less than 3 months. The TCR library was prepared using RNA isolated from PBMCs. At least ten counts were recorded for this clonotype. What it binds is not known. Arm-PCR of CDR3 regions and iRepertoire HTBI primers were the basis on which TCR beta libraries were built. As originally analysed: In the combined samples, around 60 TRBV and 14 TRBJ segments were identified. TCRdb fed the multiplex PCR reads into MiXCR, producing one record per CDR3 protein. The authors' filters were not applied to this entry. The sample consists of about 400,000 distinct CDR3 sequences, about 16% of them appearing once. The receptor's source is a female donor with Graves disease. Sequenced here: peripheral blood mononuclear cells (PBMCs), sampled at new diagnosis, from a patient treated with antithyroid drugs.

The CDR3 nucleotides are TGTGCCAGCAGCCCAGGGGACAGGCAAGAGACCCAGTACTTC. It is translated as CASSPGDRQETQYF. The gene calls are TRBV7-6 and TRBJ2-5, with TRBD1 matching over 8 bases. Looked up from germline, CDR1 is SGHVS and CDR2 is FNYEAQ. The CDR3 sequence is 14 residues long. J gave up 2 bases and V 5 bases, and 4 bases lay outside the gene matches.